What follows describes a single T cell receptor beta chain. Its antigen is unknown. The sample originates from a study of long-term antiretroviral therapy in people with HIV. Broader study findings: Clonotypes expanded prior to ART showed repertoire dominance at all sampled time points.

Survey-level resolution applied to immunoSEQ assay v3.0. The data were produced by immunoSEQ multiplex PCR, yet TCRdb's version contains in-frame clones alone and is incomplete. The sample lists 15,000 to 20,000 clones, 90% to 95% occurring once. In germline, CDR1 is SGHAT, CDR2 FQNNGV. V was pared by 0 bases and J by 11 bases, with 10 bases between. The CDR3 length is 13 residues. The source of this sequence is a man between 60 and 75 years old with HIV. The genes are TRBV11-2 and TRBJ1-4; D is perhaps TRBD1 (5 bases). Sequencing was performed on unsorted PBMCs, taken 0.3 years after starting antiretroviral therapy. The CDR3 loop reads CASSLDRVRKLFF. The CDR3 DNA is TGTGCCAGCAGCTTAGACAGGGTTAGGAAACTGTTTTTT.